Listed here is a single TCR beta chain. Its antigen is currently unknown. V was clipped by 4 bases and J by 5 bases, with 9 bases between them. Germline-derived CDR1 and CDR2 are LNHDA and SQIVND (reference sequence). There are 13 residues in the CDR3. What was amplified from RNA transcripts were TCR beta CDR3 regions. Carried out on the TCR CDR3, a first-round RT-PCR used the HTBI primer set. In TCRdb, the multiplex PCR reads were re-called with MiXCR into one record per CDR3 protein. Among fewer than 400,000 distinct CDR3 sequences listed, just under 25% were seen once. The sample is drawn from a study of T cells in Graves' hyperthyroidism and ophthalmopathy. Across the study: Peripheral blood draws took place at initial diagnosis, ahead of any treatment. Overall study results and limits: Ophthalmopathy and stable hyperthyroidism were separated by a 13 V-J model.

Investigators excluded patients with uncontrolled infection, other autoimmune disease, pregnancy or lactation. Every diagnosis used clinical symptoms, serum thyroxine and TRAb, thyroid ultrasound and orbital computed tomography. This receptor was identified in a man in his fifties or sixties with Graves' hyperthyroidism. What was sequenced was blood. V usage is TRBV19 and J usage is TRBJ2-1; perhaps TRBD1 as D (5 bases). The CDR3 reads CASSSDSNNEQFF. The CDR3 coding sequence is TGTGCCAGTAGTAGTGACAGTAACAATGAGCAGTTCTTC.